Below, 28 T cell receptor beta chains from the same sample are listed, as sequenced in a study of cytomegalovirus exposure and HLA in healthy donors. PCR amplification relied on 60 Vbeta primers (plus 13 Jbeta primers). Profiling relied on immunoSEQ multiplex PCR, and the TCRdb table lists in-frame clones only, not all of them. This table holds 95,000 to 100,000 clones, roughly 76% found once. The sample was PBMCs. These receptors were obtained from a woman in her fifties or sixties in good health and CMV-seropositive.

The chain links TRBV29-1 to TRBJ2-5; 8 bases map to TRBD1. There are 13 residues in the CDR3. V was clipped by 4 bases and J by 5 bases; unmatched bases: 6. CDR1 is SQVTM, CDR2 ANQGSEA, per germline. CDR3 sequence: CSVVVTGVETQYF. The CDR3 nucleotides read TGCAGCGTTGTCGTGACAGGGGTCGAGACCCAGTACTTC.

This sequence joins TRBV5-6 and TRBJ2-1; 8 bases match TRBD2. There are 15 residues in the CDR3. Germline CDR1 SGHDT, CDR2 YYEEEE. Unmatched junction bases numbered 9, after V lost 4 bases and J lost 6 bases. CDR3 DNA: TGTGCCAGCAGCCGGGCTGGACTAGCACTCAATGAGCAGTTCTTC. Encoded protein: CASSRAGLALNEQFF.

This clone has a single count. Within the sample, other DNA sequences also encode this same CDR3. DNA for the CDR3: TGCAGCGTTTTAGCGGGGGGTTACGAGCAGTACTTC. It translates to CSVLAGGYEQYF. The V and J genes are TRBV29-1 and TRBJ2-7; 10 bases are shared with TRBD2. The CDR3 has 12 residues. CDR1 is SQVTM and CDR2 is ANQGSEA in the germline V gene. V lost 5 bases and J lost 4; bases outside the gene matches: 2.

This clone was counted once. The chain carries TRBV15 and TRBJ2-2; no definite D call. The CDR3 is made up of 14 amino acids. The germline V gene has CDR1 LNHNV and CDR2 YYDKDF (reference sequence). V lost 4 bases to trimming and J lost 1 base, with 7 bases between them. The CDR3 is CATSKLKNTGELFF. The CDR3 nucleotides read TGTGCCACCAGCAAACTAAAGAACACCGGGGAGCTGTTTTTT.

The gene calls are TRBV10-2 and TRBJ2-1, with 12 bases fitting TRBD2. The CDR3 loop spans 17 amino acids. V dropped 5 bases and J dropped 8; count of bases not matched to a gene: 13. From germline, CDR1 is WSHSY and CDR2 SAAADI. CDR3 bases: TGCGCCAGCAGTCGGACTAGCGGGATCGGGACTTCGTATGAGCAGTTCTTC. This translates into CASSRTSGIGTSYEQFF.

This chain connects TRBV5-5 to TRBJ2-1; D might be TRBD1 (6 bases). Trimming shortened V by 0 bases and J by 10 bases, and 17 bases separated the two germline ends. Germline values: CDR1 SGHKS, CDR2 YYEKEE (reference sequence). The CDR3 covers 15 residues. CDR3 nucleotides: TGTGCCAGCAGCTTGGTCGGTCTGGGGGCGGACGAGCAGTTCTTC. This sequence encodes CASSLVGLGADEQFF.

This clone was seen only a few times. The gene calls are TRBV5-8 and TRBJ2-3, with a possible D match to TRBD2 (6 bases). CDR3 size: 15 residues. Trimming shortened V by 3 bases and J by 4 bases, and 15 bases separated the two germline ends. Germline V gene lookup returns CDR1 SGHTS and CDR2 YDEGEE. CDR3 DNA: TGTGCCAGCAGCTCAGCCTGGGGGAGGTCAGATACGCAGTATTTT. Translation: CASSSAWGRSDTQYF.

The V call is TRBV28, the J call TRBJ2-2, with a possible D match to TRBD1 (5 bases). Germline V gene data show CDR1 as MDHEN and CDR2 as SYDVKM. Trimming shortened V by 6 bases and J by 4 bases, and 12 bases separated the two germline ends. This CDR3 has 14 amino acids. CDR3 protein: CASRTDSFTGELFF. The CDR3 DNA is TGTGCCAGCAGGACTGACAGTTTCACCGGGGAGCTGTTTTTT.

The genes are TRBV6-5 and TRBJ2-5; possible D gene TRBD2, 7 bases. Trimming stripped 3 bases from V and 4 bases from J, with 12 bases between. Germline V gene sequence: CDR1 MNHEY, CDR2 SVGAGI. The CDR3 is 14 residues long. The CDR3 DNA follows: TGTGCCAGCAGTTATGGGGGGGCCGGAGAGACCCAGTACTTC. Amino acids: CASSYGGAGETQYF.

V usage is TRBV6-4 and J usage is TRBJ2-1; D perhaps matches TRBD2 (5 bases). CDR1 MRHNA and CDR2 SNTAGT come from the germline V gene. Trimming removed 0 bases at V and 8 bases at J, with 11 bases between. The CDR3 length is 14 residues. The CDR3: CASSDSASSDEQFF. The CDR3 DNA reads as TGTGCCAGCAGTGACTCGGCTAGCTCCGATGAGCAGTTCTTC.

The chain employs TRBV27 and TRBJ2-2; 10 bases align to TRBD2. Per germline, CDR1 MNHEY and CDR2 SMNVEV (reference sequence). The V and J ends lost 2 bases and 8 bases, in that order; junction bases with no gene match: 8. The CDR3 length is 16 residues. CDR3 region: CASSLVASGSAGELFF. The DNA for the CDR3 is TGTGCCAGCAGTTTAGTGGCTAGCGGGAGTGCGGGGGAGCTGTTTTTT.

This chain joins TRBV27 and TRBJ2-5; D may be TRBD1 (6 bases). The CDR3 is 16 residues long. Germline CDR1 reads MNHEY; CDR2 reads SMNVEV (reference sequence). Trimming stripped 2 bases from V and 5 bases from J, with 18 bases between. In DNA form, the CDR3 reads TGTGCCAGCAGTTTAATTTCGGACAGCCTTCCGGAGACCCAGTACTTC. Its translation is CASSLISDSLPETQYF.

The gene calls are TRBV10-3 and TRBJ1-1; 7 bases agree with TRBD1. Losses at the gene ends were 6 bases for V and 3 bases for J; bases not matched to a gene: 7. The CDR3 covers 14 residues. In germline, CDR1 is ENHRY, CDR2 SYGVKD. The DNA for the CDR3 is TGTGCCATCAGAAACAGGGGTAGGGACACTGAAGCTTTCTTT. Translating gives CAIRNRGRDTEAFF.

V gene TRBV6-6 combines with J gene TRBJ2-1; TRBD2 matches at 7 bases. Germline assignment: CDR1 MNHNY and CDR2 SVGAGI (reference sequence). With 5 bases clipped from V and 8 bases from J, the junction kept 6 bases outside the gene matches. CDR3 length equals 13 residues. CDR3 residues: CASSRPTSDEQFF. In nucleotides, the CDR3 is TGTGCCAGCAGTCGACCTACTAGCGATGAGCAGTTCTTC.

V is TRBV7-9 and J is TRBJ1-2, with 9 bases lining up with TRBD1. There are 14 residues in the CDR3. Germline CDR1 is SEHNR and CDR2 is FQNEAQ (reference sequence). Trimming removed 7 bases from V and 9 bases from J; junction bases left unmatched: 12. The CDR3, as DNA: TGTGCCAGCACCCAACCTGGGACAGGGTTAAGCTACACCTTC. This codes for CASTQPGTGLSYTF.

Details on this clone: The junction and the germline gene differ at one end; a read error may be behind it. V usage is TRBV7-8 and J usage is TRBJ2-1, with a tentative D call TRBD2 (5 bases). This CDR3 spans 15 amino acids. The germline CDR1 and CDR2 sequences are SGHVS and FQNEAQ. CDR3 nucleotide sequence: TGTGCCAGCAGATTAGTTACGGGGTCCTACAATGAGCAGTTCTTC. Translated, it gives CASRLVTGSYNEQFF.

This clone showed up just a few times. The chain combines TRBV2 with TRBJ1-1; TRBD1 matches at 7 bases. CDR3 length: 12 residues. V lost 5 bases, J lost 11 bases, and 8 bases stayed unmatched. Germline V gene sequence: CDR1 SNHLY, CDR2 FYNNEI. The CDR3 spells CASSTWTGRAFF. The DNA of the CDR3 is TGTGCCAGCAGTACTTGGACAGGTCGGGCTTTCTTT.

CDR3 protein: CASQQGYYYEQYF. The CDR3 nucleotides read TGTGCCAGCCAGCAGGGATACTACTACGAGCAGTACTTC. The chain uses TRBV7-8 and TRBJ2-7; tentative D call: TRBD1 (5 bases). This CDR3 has 13 residues. Germline V gene data show CDR1 as SGHVS and CDR2 as FQNEAQ. Trimming left V 8 bases short and J 3 bases short, with 14 bases between.

This clone appeared a single time. This chain joins TRBV6-1 and TRBJ2-2; the match to TRBD2 covers 7 bases. Trimming removed 6 bases from V and 7 bases from J; junction bases left unmatched: 8. Germline V lookup: CDR1 MNHNS, CDR2 SASEGT. The CDR3 consists of 14 residues. The CDR3 coding sequence is TGTGCCAGCAGCCAACTAGCGCCCAACGGGGAGCTGTTTTTT. It codes for CASSQLAPNGELFF.

The chain uses TRBV2 and TRBJ2-7; 13 bases fit TRBD2. The V gene's germline CDR1 is SNHLY and CDR2 FYNNEI. The CDR3 extends over 15 amino acids. The ends lost 5 bases at V and 2 bases at J; junction bases unmatched: 3. The CDR3 here is CASSRGTSGTYEQYF. The CDR3 DNA sequence: TGTGCCAGCAGTCGGGGGACTAGCGGGACCTACGAGCAGTACTTC.

The chain has TRBV9 and TRBJ2-2, with D perhaps matching TRBD1 (6 bases). The CDR3 spans 14 residues. CDR1 and CDR2 (germline): SGDLS, YYNGEE. V dropped 4 bases and J dropped 4 bases, with 11 bases sitting between them. The CDR3 bases are TGTGCCAGCAGCCCGACAGGTTTCACCGGGGAGCTGTTTTTT. Amino acid sequence: CASSPTGFTGELFF.

This chain links TRBV2 with TRBJ2-1; TRBD2 matches at 8 bases. Germline lookup yields CDR1 SNHLY and CDR2 FYNNEI. The CDR3 totals 14 residues. V shed 6 bases, J shed 8 bases, and the junction held 9 bases outside the gene matches. CDR3 in amino acids: CASRTREVLHEQFF. In nucleotides, the CDR3 is TGTGCCAGCAGGACGCGGGAGGTCCTACATGAGCAGTTCTTC. Combining the CDR3 with reference TRBV2 and TRBJ2-1 gives the whole variable domain EPEVTQTPSHQVTQMGQEVILRCVPISNHLYFYWYRQILGQKVEFLVSFYNNEISEKSEIFDDQFSVERPDGSNFTLKIRSTKLEDSAMYFCASRTREVLHEQFFGPGTRLTVL.

The chain carries TRBV5-5 and TRBJ1-1; tentative D call: TRBD1 (6 bases). Per the germline V gene, CDR1 is SGHKS and CDR2 is YYEKEE (reference sequence). CDR3 length equals 13 residues. Trimming cost V 4 bases and J 5 bases, with 12 bases left between them. The CDR3 protein is CASSRSGETEAFF. The CDR3 region has the DNA TGTGCCAGCAGCCGGTCAGGGGAAACTGAAGCTTTCTTT.

The rearrangement joins TRBV6-6 to TRBJ2-5, with 7 bases identical to TRBD2. There are 15 residues in the CDR3. Germline CDR1 is MNHNY and CDR2 is SVGAGI (reference sequence). V dropped 7 bases and J dropped 4; count of bases not matched to a gene: 12. CDR3: CASTRQAGKGETQYF. The CDR3 nucleotides read TGTGCCAGCACCCGGCAAGCGGGAAAGGGAGAGACCCAGTACTTC.

V usage is TRBV5-1 and J usage is TRBJ2-5, with D possibly matching TRBD1 (6 bases). The J call is in doubt because the DNA end fits TRBJ2-7 better. This CDR3 comprises 14 residues. CDR1 is SGHRS and CDR2 is YFSETQ in the germline V gene. The CDR3 spells CASSLVGGSYEQYF. The CDR3 coding sequence is TGCGCCAGCAGCTTGGTAGGGGGCTCCTACGAGCAGTACTTC.

This clone was seen a few times. The V call is TRBV6-1, the J call TRBJ2-3; maybe TRBD2 (6 bases). V was shortened by 11 bases and J by 5 bases, with 17 bases between the two germline ends. CDR3 length: 13 amino acids. Germline V gene data show CDR1 as MNHNS and CDR2 as SASEGT. For the CDR3, the DNA is TGTGCCGTCACTGGGGGGTTACGAGATACGCAGTATTTT. Translated: CAVTGGLRDTQYF.

This rearrangement joins TRBV2 to TRBJ2-7; D not resolved. The CDR3 loop spans 13 amino acids. V was trimmed by 9 bases and J by 2 bases, leaving 14 bases between them. Per the germline V gene, CDR1 is SNHLY and CDR2 is FYNNEI. Here the CDR3 DNA reads TGTGCCAGTACCCGATTCCGGGCCTACGAGCAGTACTTC. Its protein is CASTRFRAYEQYF.

The DNA for the CDR3 is TGTGCCAGCAGCGTAGCGCTAGCGTCGAACACCGGGGAGCTGTTTTTT. It codes for CASSVALASNTGELFF. The J gene is TRBJ2-2, the V gene TRBV9, with TRBD2 as a possible D gene (6 bases). The germline V gene encodes CDR1 SGDLS and CDR2 YYNGEE. CDR3 length: 16 residues. The V end lost 0 bases, the J end lost 0 bases, and 9 bases lay between the germline ends.